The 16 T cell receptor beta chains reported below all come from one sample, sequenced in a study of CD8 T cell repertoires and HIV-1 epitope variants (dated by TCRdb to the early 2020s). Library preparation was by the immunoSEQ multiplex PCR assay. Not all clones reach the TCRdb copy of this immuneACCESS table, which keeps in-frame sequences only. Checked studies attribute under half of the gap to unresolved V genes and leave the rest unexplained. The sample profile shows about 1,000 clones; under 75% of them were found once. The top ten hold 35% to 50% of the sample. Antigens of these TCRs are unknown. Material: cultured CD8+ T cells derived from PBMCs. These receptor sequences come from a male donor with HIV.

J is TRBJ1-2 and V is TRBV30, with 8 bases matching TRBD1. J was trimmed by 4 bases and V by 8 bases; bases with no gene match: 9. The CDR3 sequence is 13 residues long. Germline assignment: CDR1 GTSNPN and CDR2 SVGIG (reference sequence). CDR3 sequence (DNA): TGTGCCCCTACAGGGGGGTCCTTCTATGGCTACACCTTC. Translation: CAPTGGSFYGYTF.

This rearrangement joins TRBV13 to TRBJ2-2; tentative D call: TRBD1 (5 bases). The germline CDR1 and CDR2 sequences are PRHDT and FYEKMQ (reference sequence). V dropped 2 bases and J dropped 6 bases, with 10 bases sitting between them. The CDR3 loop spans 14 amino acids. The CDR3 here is CASSLQGTPGELFF. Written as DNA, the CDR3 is TGTGCCAGCAGCTTACAGGGTACCCCCGGGGAGCTGTTTTTT.

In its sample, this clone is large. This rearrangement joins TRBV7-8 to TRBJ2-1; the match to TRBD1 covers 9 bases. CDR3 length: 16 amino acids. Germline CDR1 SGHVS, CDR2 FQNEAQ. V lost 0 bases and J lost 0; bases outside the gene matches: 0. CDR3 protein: CASSLAGQGSYNEQFF. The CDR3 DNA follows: TGTGCCAGCAGCTTAGCGGGACAGGGCTCCTACAATGAGCAGTTCTTC.

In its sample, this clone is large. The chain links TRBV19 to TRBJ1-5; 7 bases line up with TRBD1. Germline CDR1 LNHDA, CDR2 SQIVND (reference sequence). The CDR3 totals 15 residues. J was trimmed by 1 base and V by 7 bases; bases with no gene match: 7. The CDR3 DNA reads TGTGCCAGTACCCCGGACAGGTTAAGCAATCAGCCCCAGCATTTT. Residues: CASTPDRLSNQPQHF. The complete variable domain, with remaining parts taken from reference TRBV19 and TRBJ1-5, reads DGGITQSPKYLFRKEGQNVTLSCEQNLNHDAMYWYRQDPGQGLRLIYYSQIVNDFQKGDIAEGYSVSREKKESFPLTVTSAQKNPTAFYLCASTPDRLSNQPQHFGDGTRLSIL.

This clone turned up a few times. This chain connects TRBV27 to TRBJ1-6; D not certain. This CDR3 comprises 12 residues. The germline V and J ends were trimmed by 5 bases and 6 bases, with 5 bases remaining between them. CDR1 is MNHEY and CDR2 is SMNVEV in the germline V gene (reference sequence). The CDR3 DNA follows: TGTGCCAGCAGTCCCCTTAATTCACCCCTCCACTTT. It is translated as CASSPLNSPLHF.

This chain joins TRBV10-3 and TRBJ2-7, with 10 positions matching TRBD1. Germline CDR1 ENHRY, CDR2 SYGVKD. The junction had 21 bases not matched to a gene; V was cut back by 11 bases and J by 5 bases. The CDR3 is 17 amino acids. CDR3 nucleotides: TGTGCCCACCAGGAAGGAGGGACAGGGGCGCCGGGGGACGAGCAGTACTTC. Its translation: CAHQEGGTGAPGDEQYF.

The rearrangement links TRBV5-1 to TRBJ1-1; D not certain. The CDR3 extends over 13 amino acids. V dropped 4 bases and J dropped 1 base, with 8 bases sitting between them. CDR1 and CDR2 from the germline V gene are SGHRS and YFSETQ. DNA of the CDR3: TGCGCCAGCAGCATATCAGAGAACACTGAAGCTTTCTTT. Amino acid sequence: CASSISENTEAFF.

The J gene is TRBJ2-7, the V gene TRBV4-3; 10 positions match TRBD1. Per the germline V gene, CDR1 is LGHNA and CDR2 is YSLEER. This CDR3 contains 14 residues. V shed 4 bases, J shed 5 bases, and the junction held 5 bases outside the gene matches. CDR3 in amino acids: CASSPKGQGDEQYF. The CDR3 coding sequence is TGCGCCAGCAGCCCAAAAGGACAGGGGGACGAGCAGTACTTC.

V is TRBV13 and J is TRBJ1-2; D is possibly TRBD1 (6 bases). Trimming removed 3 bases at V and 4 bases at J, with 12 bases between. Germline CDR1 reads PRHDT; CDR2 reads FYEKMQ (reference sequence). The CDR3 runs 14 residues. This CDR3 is CASSFADSFYGYTF. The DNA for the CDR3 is TGTGCCAGCAGCTTCGCGGACAGCTTCTATGGCTACACCTTC.

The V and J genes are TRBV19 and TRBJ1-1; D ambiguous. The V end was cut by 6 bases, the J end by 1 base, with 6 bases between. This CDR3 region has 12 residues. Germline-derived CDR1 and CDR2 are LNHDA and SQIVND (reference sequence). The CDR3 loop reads CASRYGNTEAFF. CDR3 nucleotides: TGTGCCAGTAGGTACGGGAACACTGAAGCTTTCTTT.

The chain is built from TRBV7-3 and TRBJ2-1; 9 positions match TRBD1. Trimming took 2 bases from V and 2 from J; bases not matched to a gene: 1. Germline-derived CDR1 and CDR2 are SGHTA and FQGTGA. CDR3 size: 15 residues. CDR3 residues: CASSLGTGTYNEQFF. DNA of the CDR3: TGTGCCAGCAGCTTAGGGACAGGGACCTACAATGAGCAGTTCTTC.

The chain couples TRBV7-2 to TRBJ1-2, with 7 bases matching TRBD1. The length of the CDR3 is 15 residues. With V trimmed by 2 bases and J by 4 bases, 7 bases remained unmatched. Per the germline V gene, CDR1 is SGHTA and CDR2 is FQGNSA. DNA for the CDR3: TGTGCCAGCAGCTTAAGACAGGGTACTATCTATGGCTACACCTTC. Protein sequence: CASSLRQGTIYGYTF.

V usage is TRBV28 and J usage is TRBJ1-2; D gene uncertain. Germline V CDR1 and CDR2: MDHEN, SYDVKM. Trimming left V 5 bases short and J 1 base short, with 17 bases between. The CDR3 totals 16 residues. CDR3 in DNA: TGTGCCAGCAGTCTCATGCCCCTGGACTATAACTATGGCTACACCTTC. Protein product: CASSLMPLDYNYGYTF.

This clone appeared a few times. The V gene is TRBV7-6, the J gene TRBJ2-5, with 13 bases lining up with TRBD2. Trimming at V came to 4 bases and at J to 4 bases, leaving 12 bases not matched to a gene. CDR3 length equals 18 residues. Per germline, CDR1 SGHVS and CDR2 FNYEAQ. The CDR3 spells CASSYLPGGLAGSETQYF. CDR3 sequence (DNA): TGTGCCAGCAGCTACTTACCGGGGGGACTAGCGGGGTCAGAGACCCAGTACTTC.

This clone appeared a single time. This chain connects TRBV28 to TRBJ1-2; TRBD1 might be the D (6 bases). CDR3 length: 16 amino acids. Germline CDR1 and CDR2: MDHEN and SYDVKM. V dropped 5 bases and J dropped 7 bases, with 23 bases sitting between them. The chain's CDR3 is CASSAPNVDSLSGYTF. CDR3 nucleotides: TGTGCCAGCAGTGCGCCCAACGTGGACAGCCTCAGTGGCTACACCTTC.

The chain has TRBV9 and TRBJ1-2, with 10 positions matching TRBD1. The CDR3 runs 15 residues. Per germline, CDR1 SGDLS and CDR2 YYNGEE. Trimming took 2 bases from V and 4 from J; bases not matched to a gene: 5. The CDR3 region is CASSVGTGESYGYTF. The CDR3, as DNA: TGTGCCAGCAGCGTCGGGACAGGGGAGAGCTATGGCTACACCTTC.